Listed below are T cell receptor beta chains from one sample, sequenced in a study of beta chain features in type 1 diabetes. Profiled with immunoSEQ multiplex PCR; TCRdb holds only in-frame clones, not every one. The table includes some 170,000 clones, 63% detected once. The sequenced sample consisted of naive CD4+ T cells from blood. The receptor source for this set is a man aged 25-45 years with type 1 diabetes. Each CDR3 is given with its conserved first and last residue. The order of the fields is J gene, clone size, D gene, V gene, CDR3 protein, CDR3 DNA. A D gene is named only where the DNA matches it firmly. Not every row has a clone size; where given, it reads once, few, many or a size class.

TRBJ1-5,-,-,TRBV7-2,CASSLGSGSNQPQHF,TGTGCCAGCAGCTTAGGATCGGGCAGCAATCAGCCCCAGCATTTT
TRBJ2-7,-,-,TRBV2,CASSGSPGTGYEQYF,TGTGCCAGCAGCGGTTCACCCGGGACGGGCTACGAGCAGTACTTC
TRBJ2-5,-,TRBD1,TRBV13,CASSPPSGGSKTQYF,TGTGCCAGCAGCCCTCCCTCAGGGGGTAGTAAGACCCAGTACTTC
TRBJ2-3,-,-,TRBV2,CASIGFTDTQYF,TGTGCCAGCATAGGGTTTACAGATACGCAGTATTTT
TRBJ2-7,-,-,TRBV29-1,CSVPVVGSAYEQYF,TGCAGCGTGCCGGTGGTAGGGTCTGCCTACGAGCAGTACTTC
TRBJ2-3,-,-,TRBV9,CASSVEAGTDTQYF,TGTGCCAGCAGCGTAGAGGCCGGCACAGATACGCAGTATTTT
TRBJ2-6,once,-,TRBV21-1,CASSQEGIGGSGANVLTF,TGTGCCAGCAGCCAAGAGGGTATAGGAGGGTCTGGGGCCAACGTCCTGACTTTC
TRBJ2-7,once,-,TRBV27,CASRDVSSYEQYF,TGTGCCTCGCGGGACGTAAGCTCCTACGAGCAGTACTTC
TRBJ2-1,-,-,TRBV30,CAWSESGVKQFF,TGTGCCTGGAGCGAGTCGGGGGTGAAGCAGTTCTTC
TRBJ1-1,-,-,TRBV29-1,CSSQGWAEAFF,TGCAGCTCACAGGGATGGGCTGAAGCTTTCTTT
TRBJ2-2,-,-,TRBV10-3,CAISGTNTGELFF,TGTGCCATCAGTGGTACTAACACCGGGGAGCTGTTTTTT
TRBJ1-2,-,-,TRBV29-1,CSVGGRDGYTF,TGCAGCGTCGGTGGGCGGGACGGTTACACCTTC
TRBJ2-3,once,-,TRBV27,CASSITGLDTQYF,TGTGCCAGCAGTATCACAGGGTTAGATACGCAGTATTTT
TRBJ1-1,few,-,TRBV25-1,CASSDPGTRVTEAFF,TGTGCCAGCAGTGACCCCGGGACACGGGTCACTGAAGCTTTCTTT
TRBJ2-2,-,-,TRBV29-1,CSVVRDTGELFF,TGCAGCGTTGTCAGGGACACCGGGGAGCTGTTTTTT
TRBJ2-3,-,-,TRBV14,CASSQDQWTDTQYF,TGTGCCAGCAGCCAAGATCAGTGGACAGATACGCAGTATTTT
TRBJ2-3,-,-,TRBV9,CASSVAETRGVTDTQYF,TGTGCCAGCAGCGTAGCGGAGACCCGGGGCGTAACAGATACGCAGTATTTT
TRBJ2-3,-,-,TRBV2,CASSMGLTTDTQYF,TGTGCCAGCAGTATGGGTCTCACCACAGATACGCAGTATTTT
TRBJ2-7,-,-,TRBV7-6,CASSLTLDYEQYF,TGTGCCAGCAGTTTAACTTTGGACTACGAGCAGTACTTC
TRBJ2-4,-,-,TRBV7-2,CASSLPTRAKNIQYF,TGTGCCAGCAGCCTCCCGACGAGAGCCAAAAACATTCAGTACTTC
TRBJ2-1,-,-,TRBV4-3,CASSLQGSSYNEQFF,TGCGCCAGCAGCCTACAGGGCAGCTCCTACAATGAGCAGTTCTTC
TRBJ2-5,-,-,TRBV7-9,CASSLTFLLSRPDF,TGTGCCAGCAGTTTGACTTTCCTCTTGTCCCGGCCAGACTTC
TRBJ2-5,-,TRBD2,TRBV5-1,CASSLGLAGDQETQYF,TGCGCCAGCAGCCTAGGACTAGCGGGGGACCAAGAGACCCAGTACTTC
TRBJ2-5,-,-,TRBV7-2,CASSVQETQYF,TGTGCCAGCAGCGTCCAAGAGACCCAGTACTTC
TRBJ2-7,-,-,TRBV10-3,CAISETGIYEQYF,TGTGCCATCAGTGAAACCGGCATCTACGAGCAGTACTTC
TRBJ2-3,-,TRBD2,TRBV30,CAWSPPWTSGGSDTQYF,TGTGCCTGGAGCCCCCCTTGGACTAGCGGGGGGTCAGATACGCAGTATTTT
TRBJ1-6,few,-,TRBV30,CAWSVHSGGPSYRNSPLHF,TGTGCCTGGAGTGTACACTCCGGTGGGCCTTCATACCGAAATTCACCCCTCCACTTT
TRBJ2-2,once,-,TRBV29-1,CSISQAGELFF,TGCAGCATATCCCAAGCCGGGGAGCTGTTTTTT
TRBJ2-5,-,TRBD1,TRBV7-2,CASTELTGYETQYF,TGTGCCAGCACCGAACTGACAGGGTACGAGACCCAGTACTTC
TRBJ2-2,-,-,TRBV2,CATGGAGELFF,TGTGCCACCGGGGGAGCCGGGGAGCTGTTTTTT
TRBJ1-1,-,-,TRBV29-1,CSVDGRDMNTEAFF,TGCAGCGTTGACGGCAGGGACATGAACACTGAAGCTTTCTTT
TRBJ2-5,-,TRBD2,TRBV29-1,CSVGTSGGETQYF,TGCAGCGTCGGGACTAGCGGGGGGGAAACCCAGTACTTC
TRBJ2-1,-,-,TRBV30,CARGGGSGVGYNEQFF,TGTGCCCGCGGAGGGGGCTCAGGAGTGGGTTACAATGAGCAGTTCTTC
TRBJ2-7,-,TRBD1,TRBV2,CASRRDRGSSEQYF,TGTGCCAGCAGGCGGGACAGGGGATCCTCCGAGCAGTACTTC